Here is one T cell receptor beta chain with its context. Its target antigen remains unknown. No much larger clonotype is one base removed from it; base qualities were not supplied. Participants in the prospective study were enrolled through a virtual design, were aged roughly 18 to 95 years, and lived in approximately 25 United States geographic areas. In the prospective study, participants were assigned to cohorts based on the clinical history participants reported in a screening survey and a study questionnaire. Recovered participants in ImmuneRACE Cohort 3 were defined by two consecutive negative NP/OP PCR tests, clearance by a healthcare professional, or resolution of symptoms. In the prospective study, mobile phlebotomists collected whole blood, serum and a nasopharyngeal or oropharyngeal swab from each participant. Prospective study participants could optionally give additional blood draws and questionnaires over an approximately two-month period. Before DNA extraction, blood samples from the prospective study were shipped at room temperature or frozen.

TCRbeta CDR3 regions were amplified from genomic DNA using the immunoSEQ Assay, a bias-controlled multiplex PCR. The authors' pipeline ran thus. Within the assay, amplification of reference gene primers was used to estimate how many nucleated cells each sample contained. Sequence reads were collapsed and filtered to measure the absolute abundance of every unique TCRbeta CDR3 rearrangement. Productive Simpson clonality was computed per sample as the square root of Simpson's diversity index over productive rearrangements. In its TCRdb copy, this immuneACCESS table keeps in-frame sequences only and misses some clones. Where compared with another copy, unresolved V genes explain less than half of these, and the others have no known cause. V, J and clone size reflect that table, while D and trimming were determined from the DNA. The sample table lists fewer than 450,000 clones, around 90% of them with a count of one. The ten largest account for about 1.1% of the sample.

These data originate in a study of blood T cell repertoires in COVID-19 (dated by TCRdb to the early 2020s). For context, the study as a whole: The collaborator samples originated in the United States, Italy and Spain and spanned the acute and convalescent phases of COVID-19. The material from the prospective study consisted of cDNA or gDNA derived from T cells, B-cell-depleted T cells, or PBMCs. Deeply sampled blood TCRbeta repertoires from subjects exposed to, actively infected with, or recovered from COVID-19 were included in the dataset. The repertoires were released in a freely available public database meant as a resource for research on the immune response to SARS-CoV-2. The samples were drawn from the first 160 participants of the ongoing ImmuneRACE study and from more than 1,000 subjects provided by 6 global collaborators. Nearly every sample came with metadata listing a de-identified subject ID, COVID-19 status, age in years and sex. Where available, HLA class I and class II types were taken from metadata supplied by the sample provider and were not determined by assay-based typing.

For CDR1 and CDR2, the germline V gene lists SGHVS and FQNEAQ. The CDR3 goes from the cysteine to the phenylalanine over 15 residues. CDR3 DNA is the only sequence kept; it has 45 bases, read in frame from the first base. Cut back by 1 base and 4 bases, the V and J ends lie 11 bases apart. Study-wide conclusions, independent of this receptor: The amount of clinical and demographic metadata varied by source and participant and was provided uncurated.

This receptor was taken from a young woman who had recovered from COVID-19. What was sequenced was PBMCs or T cells enriched from blood (not recorded which). In this chain, TRBV7-8 is recombined with TRBJ1-3; TRBD1 is possibly the D segment (5 matching bases). CDR3 reads: CASSLGQGSGNTIYF. The DNA sequence is as follows: TGTGCCAGCAGCTTAGGTCAGGGTTCAGGAAACACCATATATTTT. With all but the CDR3 taken from the reference TRBV7-8 and TRBJ1-3 genes, the full variable domain is: GAGVSQSPRYKVAKRGQDVALRCDPISGHVSLFWYQQALGQGPEFLTYFQNEAQLDKSGLPSDRFFAERPEGSVSTLKIQRTQQEDSAVYLCASSLGQGSGNTIYFGEGSWLTVV.